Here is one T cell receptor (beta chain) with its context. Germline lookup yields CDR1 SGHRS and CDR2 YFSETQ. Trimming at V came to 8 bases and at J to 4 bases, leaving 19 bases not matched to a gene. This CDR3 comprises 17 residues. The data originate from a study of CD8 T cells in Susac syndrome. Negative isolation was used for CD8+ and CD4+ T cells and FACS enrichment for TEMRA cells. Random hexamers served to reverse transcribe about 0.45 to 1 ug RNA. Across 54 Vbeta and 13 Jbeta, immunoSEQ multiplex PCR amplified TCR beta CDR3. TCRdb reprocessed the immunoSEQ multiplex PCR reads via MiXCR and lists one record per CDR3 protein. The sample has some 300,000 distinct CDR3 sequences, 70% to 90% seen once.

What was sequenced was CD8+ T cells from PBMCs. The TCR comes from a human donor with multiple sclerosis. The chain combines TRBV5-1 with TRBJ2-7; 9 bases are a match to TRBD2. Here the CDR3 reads CARGLGGLSSGTYEQYF. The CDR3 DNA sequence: TGCGCCAGGGGTCTAGGGGGGTTGTCTAGCGGGACGTACGAGCAGTACTTC.